Sequencing of this T cell receptor (beta chain) was carried out in a study of beta chain features in type 1 diabetes. Background on the study: Similarity in age, gender and cell yields was seen between patients and healthy donors. General study results and limits: When Type 1 diabetes patients were examined, their TCRB CDR3s proved moderately but significantly shorter in all four CD4+ subsets.

Sorted CD4+ subsets: naive, central memory, regulatory, stem cell-like memory (CD45RO/CCR7/CD25/CD127/CD95/CD27 panel). The investigators reverse transcribed all of the isolated RNA, so they sequenced expressed TCRB transcripts. TCRdb's copy holds only in-frame clones and misses some; the assay was immunoSEQ multiplex PCR. The table lists around 260,000 clones, roughly 24% of them singletons. Remarks on this clone: The antigen remains unidentified.

Sequencing was performed on naive CD4+ T cells from blood. The TCR comes from a young woman with type 1 diabetes.

The CDR3 nucleotides are TGTGCCAGCAGCGGGCGGCGGGGCGGGGAGACCCAGTACTTC. Its protein product is CASSGRRGGETQYF. The rearrangement links TRBV6-6 to TRBJ2-5; tentatively, D is TRBD2 (6 bases). Looked up from germline, CDR1 is MNHNY and CDR2 is SVGAGI (reference sequence). Between the trimmed V and J ends, which lost 6 bases and 5 bases, there was a span of 16 bases. The CDR3 runs 14 residues.